The 21 T cell receptor beta chains reported below all come from one sample, sequenced in a study of CD8+ T cells in alopecia areata. Sequencing used cDNA as its template, made by extracting RNA and reverse transcribing it. Assay used: immunoSEQ multiplex PCR; TCRdb lists only in-frame clones, some missing. The repertoire has about 120,000 clones, roughly 68% of them found once; the top ten carry 2.5% to 3%. The sequencing sample was made of CD4+ T cells sorted from blood. These receptors all come from a human donor in good health.

The gene calls are TRBV7-7 and TRBJ2-5; D gene ambiguous. CDR1 is SSHAT and CDR2 is FNYEAQ in the germline V gene (reference sequence). The length of the CDR3 is 13 residues. V was trimmed by 5 bases and J by 4 bases, leaving 11 bases between them. CDR3 region: CASSLNVGETQYF. DNA for the CDR3: TGTGCCAGCAGCCTTAACGTGGGAGAGACCCAGTACTTC. The full variable domain, completed using reference TRBV7-7 and TRBJ2-5, is GAGVSQSPRYKVTKRGQDVTLRCDPISSHATLYWYQQALGQGPEFLTYFNYEAQPDKSGLPSDRFSAERPEGSISTLTIQRTEQRDSAMYRCASSLNVGETQYFGPGTRLLVL.

This clone was counted only a few times. The chain has TRBV13 and TRBJ1-2; D gene ambiguous. The CDR3 has 14 amino acids. V lost 5 bases to trimming and J lost 7 bases, with 17 bases between them. The V gene's germline CDR1 is PRHDT and CDR2 FYEKMQ (reference sequence). The CDR3 region has the DNA TGTGCCAGCAGCCTCCGGGGAGAAAGGCTTGGCTACACCTTC. Translating gives CASSLRGERLGYTF.

This sequence joins TRBV6-5 and TRBJ2-5; no clear D. Trimming pared 5 bases from V and 1 base from J, leaving 8 bases between. Germline V CDR1 and CDR2: MNHEY, SVGAGI. The CDR3 loop spans 13 amino acids. CDR3 nucleotides: TGTGCCAGCAGTAACCCCGGCCAAGAGACCCAGTACTTC. Amino acids: CASSNPGQETQYF.

V usage is TRBV29-1 and J usage is TRBJ1-4, with 8 bases matching TRBD1. Germline loops: CDR1 SQVTM, CDR2 ANQGSEA. With 3 bases clipped from V and 10 bases from J, the junction kept 10 bases outside the gene matches. The CDR3 is made up of 14 amino acids. The CDR3: CSVDDGTGTGKLFF. CDR3 in DNA: TGCAGCGTTGATGACGGGACAGGAACGGGAAAACTGTTTTTT.

The rearrangement links TRBV15 to TRBJ1-4; no firm D call. V was shortened by 6 bases and J by 4 bases, with 9 bases between the two germline ends. CDR1 is LNHNV, CDR2 YYDKDF, per germline (reference sequence). The CDR3 sequence is 13 residues long. The DNA of the CDR3 is TGTGCCACCAGTGTCAGAGTTAATGAAAAACTGTTTTTT. Its translation is CATSVRVNEKLFF.

The count of this clone is one. The J gene is TRBJ2-6, the V gene TRBV2, with unresolved D. The CDR3 loop spans 15 amino acids. V shed 5 bases and J shed 0 bases, with 8 bases lying between them. Looked up from germline, CDR1 is SNHLY and CDR2 is FYNNEI. CDR3 sequence reads: CASSPRNSGANVLTF. The CDR3 region has the DNA TGTGCCAGCAGTCCCAGGAACTCTGGGGCCAACGTCCTGACTTTC.

V and J are TRBV4-2 and TRBJ2-1; 16 bases are a match to TRBD2. V lost 1 base and J lost 9; bases outside the gene matches: 6. Per the germline V gene, CDR1 is LGHNA and CDR2 is YNFKEQ. The CDR3 is 17 amino acids. CDR3 sequence: CASSQAGTSGGAIEQFF. Here the CDR3 DNA reads TGTGCCAGCAGCCAAGCCGGGACTAGCGGGGGGGCGATTGAGCAGTTCTTC.

The chain joins TRBV4-1 to TRBJ1-6; TRBD1 matches 9 bases. CDR1 is MGHRA and CDR2 is YSYEKL in the germline V gene. This CDR3 has 15 amino acids. With V trimmed by 4 bases and J by 7 bases, 5 bases remained unmatched. The CDR3: CASSLRDRDNSPLHF. CDR3 coding DNA: TGCGCCAGCAGCCTCAGGGACAGGGACAATTCACCCCTCCACTTT.

This clone was recorded only once. The rearrangement links TRBV7-2 to TRBJ1-2, with TRBD1 matching 8 bases. This CDR3 contains 16 residues. Per germline, CDR1 SGHTA and CDR2 FQGNSA. J gave up 6 bases and V 5 bases, and 14 bases lay outside the gene matches. This CDR3 is CASSRLYPGGANGYTF. Here the CDR3 DNA reads TGTGCCAGCAGCCGCCTCTACCCAGGGGGCGCGAATGGCTACACCTTC.

The chain couples TRBV7-7 to TRBJ2-1; TRBD1 matches at 7 bases. The CDR3 sequence is 15 residues long. V gave up 6 bases and J gave up 5 bases; unmatched junction bases: 10. CDR1 and CDR2 (germline): SSHAT, FNYEAQ (reference sequence). For the CDR3, the DNA is TGTGCCAGCAGTCTGAGCCCGGGACAGCACAATGAGCAGTTCTTC. Protein sequence: CASSLSPGQHNEQFF. Full variable domain (remainder filled in from reference TRBV7-7 and TRBJ2-1): GAGVSQSPRYKVTKRGQDVTLRCDPISSHATLYWYQQALGQGPEFLTYFNYEAQPDKSGLPSDRFSAERPEGSISTLTIQRTEQRDSAMYRCASSLSPGQHNEQFFGPGTRLTVL.

This sequence joins TRBV2 and TRBJ2-5; a possible D gene is TRBD1 (6 bases). This CDR3 spans 16 amino acids. The V gene lost 6 bases and the J gene lost 1 base, with 18 bases spanning the gap. In germline, CDR1 is SNHLY, CDR2 FYNNEI. The CDR3 region is CASRASTGNFQETQYF. The CDR3 nucleotides read TGTGCCAGCAGGGCTTCGACAGGAAACTTCCAAGAGACCCAGTACTTC.

J is TRBJ1-3 and V is TRBV30, with no clear D. This CDR3 is 15 amino acids long. V was trimmed by 2 bases and J by 2 bases, leaving 13 bases between them. Germline V gives CDR1 GTSNPN, CDR2 SVGIG (reference sequence). The chain's CDR3 is CAWSTQAKPGNTIYF. CDR3 nucleotide sequence: TGTGCCTGGAGTACCCAGGCTAAGCCTGGAAACACCATATATTTT.

This clone was found once. The genes are TRBV5-4 and TRBJ2-3; D possibly corresponds to TRBD1 (6 bases). V was shortened by 4 bases and J by 7 bases, with 16 bases between the two germline ends. This CDR3 comprises 14 residues. The germline V gene encodes CDR1 SGHNT and CDR2 YYREEE (reference sequence). In DNA, the CDR3 is TGTGCCAGCAGCCCGGAGACAGGTACAAATACGCAGTATTTT. This sequence encodes CASSPETGTNTQYF.

This chain uses TRBV6-6 with TRBJ1-2, with TRBD1 as a possible D gene (6 bases). The length of the CDR3 is 15 residues. Germline loops: CDR1 MNHNY, CDR2 SVGAGI (reference sequence). V lost 2 bases and J 5 bases, leaving 15 bases between the germline ends. For the CDR3, the DNA is TGTGCCAGCAGTTACCTTACAGGGTTGGAGTATGGCTACACCTTC. Translation: CASSYLTGLEYGYTF.

This clone came up a few times. The rearrangement links TRBV10-3 to TRBJ2-5; a weak D match, TRBD2 (5 bases). Germline V gene sequence: CDR1 ENHRY, CDR2 SYGVKD. This CDR3 comprises 13 residues. Between the trimmed V and J ends, which lost 8 bases and 5 bases, there was a span of 15 bases. In DNA form, the CDR3 reads TGTGCCATCGGGGAGACCAGCAGGGAGACCCAGTACTTC. It is translated as CAIGETSRETQYF.

This clone was counted a few times. The chain carries TRBV7-6 and TRBJ2-7, with no clear D. The V gene's germline CDR1 is SGHVS and CDR2 FNYEAQ. Trimming left V 5 bases short and J 4 bases short, with 12 bases between. The CDR3 runs to 13 residues. The CDR3: CASSQTAGYEQYF. In DNA, the CDR3 is TGTGCCAGCAGCCAAACTGCAGGATACGAGCAGTACTTC.

This clone was seen a handful of times. This chain uses TRBV2 with TRBJ2-6; D gene unclear. Trimming cost V 6 bases and J 0 bases, with 9 bases left between them. The CDR3 loop spans 15 amino acids. Germline loops: CDR1 SNHLY, CDR2 FYNNEI. CDR3 sequence: CASSAIFSGANVLTF. CDR3 bases: TGTGCCAGCAGCGCCATCTTCTCTGGGGCCAACGTCCTGACTTTC.

CDR3 residues: CASSFLAGVTYEQYF. DNA of the CDR3: TGTGCCAGCAGCTTCCTAGCGGGGGTAACCTACGAGCAGTACTTC. The chain combines TRBV5-4 with TRBJ2-7, with 10 nucleotides matching TRBD2. This CDR3 has 15 residues. V dropped 2 bases and J dropped 2; count of bases not matched to a gene: 4. Germline assignment: CDR1 SGHNT and CDR2 YYREEE (reference sequence).

J is TRBJ2-1 and V is TRBV9, with D perhaps TRBD1 or TRBD2 (6 bases each). This CDR3 has 16 amino acids. Looked up from germline, CDR1 is SGDLS and CDR2 is YYNGEE. Trimming pared 1 base from V and 3 bases from J, leaving 14 bases between. The CDR3 DNA reads TGTGCCAGCAGCGTACTATCGGGGGCACTCTACAATGAGCAGTTCTTC. Translating gives CASSVLSGALYNEQFF.

This clone was found once. The chain employs TRBV30 and TRBJ1-1; TRBD1 might be the D (5 bases). The CDR3 consists of 15 residues. Germline V gives CDR1 GTSNPN, CDR2 SVGIG (reference sequence). Between the trimmed V and J ends, which lost 1 base and 2 bases, there was a span of 14 bases. The CDR3 here is CAWSDLTDFNTEAFF. CDR3 DNA sequence: TGTGCCTGGAGTGATTTGACAGACTTTAACACTGAAGCTTTCTTT.

This clone was picked up a small number of times. CDR3: CSVMDRAAYGYTF. CDR3 sequence (DNA): TGCAGCGTTATGGACAGGGCGGCCTATGGCTACACCTTC. This chain joins TRBV29-1 and TRBJ1-2, with 8 bases matching TRBD1. This CDR3 has 13 residues. The ends lost 5 bases at V and 4 bases at J; junction bases unmatched: 6. CDR1 is SQVTM, CDR2 ANQGSEA, per germline.